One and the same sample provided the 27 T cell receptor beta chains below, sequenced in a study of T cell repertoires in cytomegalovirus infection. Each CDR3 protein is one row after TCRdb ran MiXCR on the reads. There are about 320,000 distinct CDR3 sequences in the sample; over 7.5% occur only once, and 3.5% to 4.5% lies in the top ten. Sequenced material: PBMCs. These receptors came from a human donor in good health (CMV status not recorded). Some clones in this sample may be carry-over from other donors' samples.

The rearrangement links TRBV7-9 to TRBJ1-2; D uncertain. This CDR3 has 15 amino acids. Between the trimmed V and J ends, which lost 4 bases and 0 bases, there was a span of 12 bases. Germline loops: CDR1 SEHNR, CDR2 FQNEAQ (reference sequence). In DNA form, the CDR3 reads TGTGCCAGCAGCTGGGGAGAGAGAGCTAACTATGGCTACACCTTC. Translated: CASSWGERANYGYTF. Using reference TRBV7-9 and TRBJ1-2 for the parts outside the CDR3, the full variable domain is DTGVSQNPRHKITKRGQNVTFRCDPISEHNRLYWYRQTLGQGPEFLTYFQNEAQLEKSRLLSDRFSAERPKGSFSTLEIQRTEQGDSAMYLCASSWGERANYGYTFGSGTRLTVV.

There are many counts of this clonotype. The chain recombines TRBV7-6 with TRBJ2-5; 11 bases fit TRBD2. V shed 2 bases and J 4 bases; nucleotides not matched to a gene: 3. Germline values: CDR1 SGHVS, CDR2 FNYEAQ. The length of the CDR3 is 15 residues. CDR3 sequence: CASSLLAGGSETQYF. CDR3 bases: TGTGCCAGCAGCTTACTAGCGGGGGGCTCAGAGACCCAGTACTTC.

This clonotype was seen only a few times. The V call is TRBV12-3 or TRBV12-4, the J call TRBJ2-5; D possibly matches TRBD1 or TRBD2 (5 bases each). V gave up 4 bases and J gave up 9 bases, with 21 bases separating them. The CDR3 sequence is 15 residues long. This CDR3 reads CASSSLGTLEKAQYF. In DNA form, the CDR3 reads TGTGCCAGCAGTTCCCTGGGGACCCTTGAGAAGGCCCAGTACTTC.

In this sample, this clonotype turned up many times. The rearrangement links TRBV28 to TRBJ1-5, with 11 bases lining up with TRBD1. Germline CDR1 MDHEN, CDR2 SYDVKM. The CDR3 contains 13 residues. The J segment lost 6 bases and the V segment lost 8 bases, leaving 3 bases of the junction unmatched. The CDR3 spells CASGTGGGQPQHF. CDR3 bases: TGTGCCAGCGGGACAGGGGGGGGTCAGCCCCAGCATTTT. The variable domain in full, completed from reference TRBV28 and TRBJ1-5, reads DVKVTQSSRYLVKRTGEKVFLECVQDMDHENMFWYRQDPGLGLRLIYFSYDVKMKEKGDIPEGYSVSREKKERFSLILESASTNQTSMYLCASGTGGGQPQHFGDGTRLSIL.

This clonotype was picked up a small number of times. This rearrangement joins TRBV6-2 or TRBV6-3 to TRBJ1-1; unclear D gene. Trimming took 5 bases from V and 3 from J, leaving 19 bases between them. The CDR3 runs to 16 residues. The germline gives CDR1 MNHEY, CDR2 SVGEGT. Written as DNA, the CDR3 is TGTGCCAGCAGTCCGGAGAGGAGGTTGGCGTACACTGAAGCTTTCTTT. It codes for CASSPERRLAYTEAFF.

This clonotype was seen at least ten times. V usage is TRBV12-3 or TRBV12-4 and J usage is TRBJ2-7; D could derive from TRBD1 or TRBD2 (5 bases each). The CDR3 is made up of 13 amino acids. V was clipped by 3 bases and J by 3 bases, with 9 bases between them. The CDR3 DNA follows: TGTGCCAGCAGTTTTGGGACGCACTACGAGCAGTACTTC. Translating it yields CASSFGTHYEQYF.

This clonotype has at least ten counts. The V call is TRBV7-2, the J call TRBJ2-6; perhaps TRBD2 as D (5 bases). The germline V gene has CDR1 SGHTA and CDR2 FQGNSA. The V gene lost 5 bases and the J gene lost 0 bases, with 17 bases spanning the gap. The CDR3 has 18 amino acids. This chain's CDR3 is CASSLSLPGSSGANVLTF. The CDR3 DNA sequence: TGTGCCAGCAGCCTATCATTACCTGGGAGCTCTGGGGCCAACGTCCTGACTTTC.

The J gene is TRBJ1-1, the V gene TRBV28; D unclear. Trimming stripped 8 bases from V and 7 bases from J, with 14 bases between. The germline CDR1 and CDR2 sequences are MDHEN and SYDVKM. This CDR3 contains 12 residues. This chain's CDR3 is CASAPGVFEAFF. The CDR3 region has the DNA TGTGCCAGCGCTCCCGGTGTTTTTGAAGCTTTCTTT.

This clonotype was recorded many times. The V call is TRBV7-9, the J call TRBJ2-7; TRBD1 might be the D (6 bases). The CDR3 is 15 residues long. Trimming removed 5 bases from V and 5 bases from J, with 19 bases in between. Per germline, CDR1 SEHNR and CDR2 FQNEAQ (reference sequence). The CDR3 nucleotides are TGTGCCAGCAGCCCTCAGGGGATGGTTAAGGACGAGCAGTACTTC. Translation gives CASSPQGMVKDEQYF.

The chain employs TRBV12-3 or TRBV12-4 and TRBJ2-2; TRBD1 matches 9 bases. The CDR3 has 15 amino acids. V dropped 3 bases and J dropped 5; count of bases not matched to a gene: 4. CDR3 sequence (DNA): TGTGCCAGCAGTTTTAAGACAGGGGGTACCGGGGAGCTGTTTTTT. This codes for CASSFKTGGTGELFF.

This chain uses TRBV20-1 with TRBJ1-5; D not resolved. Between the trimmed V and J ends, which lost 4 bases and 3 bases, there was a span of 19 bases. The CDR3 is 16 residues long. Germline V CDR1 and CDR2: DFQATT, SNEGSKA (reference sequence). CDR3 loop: CSATPGGSVSNQPQHF. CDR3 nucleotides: TGCAGTGCTACCCCCGGCGGGAGCGTGTCCAATCAGCCCCAGCATTTT.

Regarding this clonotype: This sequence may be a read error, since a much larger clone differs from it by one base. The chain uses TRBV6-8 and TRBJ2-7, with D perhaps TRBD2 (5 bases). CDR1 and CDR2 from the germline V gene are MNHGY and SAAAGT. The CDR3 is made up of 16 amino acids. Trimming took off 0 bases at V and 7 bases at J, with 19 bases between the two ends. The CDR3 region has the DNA TGTGCCAGCAGTTACTCGGAGGTGGTGTTAGACAATGAGCAGTACTTC. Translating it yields CASSYSEVVLDNEQYF.

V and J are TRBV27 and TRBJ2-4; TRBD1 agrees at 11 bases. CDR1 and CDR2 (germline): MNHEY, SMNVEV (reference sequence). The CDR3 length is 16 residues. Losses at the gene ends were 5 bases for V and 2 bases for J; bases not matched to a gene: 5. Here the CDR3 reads CASSPRTGGTKNIQYF. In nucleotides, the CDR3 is TGTGCCAGCAGTCCTCGGACAGGGGGCACCAAAAACATTCAGTACTTC.

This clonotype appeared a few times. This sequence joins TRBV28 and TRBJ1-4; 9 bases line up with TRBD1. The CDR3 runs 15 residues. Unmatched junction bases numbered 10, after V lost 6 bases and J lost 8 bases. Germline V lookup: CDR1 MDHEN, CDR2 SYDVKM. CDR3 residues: CASSPQGALREKLFF. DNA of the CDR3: TGTGCCAGCAGCCCACAGGGGGCATTGAGGGAAAAACTGTTTTTT.

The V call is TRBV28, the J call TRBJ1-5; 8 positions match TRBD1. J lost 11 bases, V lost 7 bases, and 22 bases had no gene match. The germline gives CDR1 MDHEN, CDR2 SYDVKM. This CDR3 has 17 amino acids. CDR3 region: CASITKAWGTGDLTQHF. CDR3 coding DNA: TGTGCCAGCATTACCAAGGCGTGGGGGACAGGTGATTTGACCCAGCATTTT.

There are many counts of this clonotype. The CDR3 loop is CASSHSGGYTF. The CDR3 nucleotides are TGTGCCAGCAGTCATTCAGGCGGCTACACCTTC. This rearrangement joins TRBV6-6 to TRBJ1-2, with D unclear. Trimming stripped 5 bases from V and 8 bases from J, with 9 bases between. The length of the CDR3 is 11 residues. Per germline, CDR1 MNHNY and CDR2 SVGAGI (reference sequence).

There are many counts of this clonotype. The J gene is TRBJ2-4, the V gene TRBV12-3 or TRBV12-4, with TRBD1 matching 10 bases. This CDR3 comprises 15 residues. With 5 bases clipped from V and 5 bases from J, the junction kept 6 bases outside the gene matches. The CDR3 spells CASSKTGGVQNIQYF. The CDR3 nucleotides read TGTGCCAGCAGTAAGACAGGGGGCGTTCAAAACATTCAGTACTTC.

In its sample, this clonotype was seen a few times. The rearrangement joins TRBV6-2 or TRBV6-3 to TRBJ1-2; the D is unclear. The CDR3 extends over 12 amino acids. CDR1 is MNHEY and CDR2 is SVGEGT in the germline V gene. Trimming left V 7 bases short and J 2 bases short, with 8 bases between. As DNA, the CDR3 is TGTGCCAGCACGCGGCTAAACTATGGCTACACCTTC. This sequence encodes CASTRLNYGYTF.

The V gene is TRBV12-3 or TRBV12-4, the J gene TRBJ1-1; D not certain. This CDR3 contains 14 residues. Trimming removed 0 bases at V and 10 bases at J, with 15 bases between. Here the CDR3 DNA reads TGTGCCAGCAGTTTAGCGCTGGCAGCTTGGGCAGCTTTCTTT. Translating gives CASSLALAAWAAFF.

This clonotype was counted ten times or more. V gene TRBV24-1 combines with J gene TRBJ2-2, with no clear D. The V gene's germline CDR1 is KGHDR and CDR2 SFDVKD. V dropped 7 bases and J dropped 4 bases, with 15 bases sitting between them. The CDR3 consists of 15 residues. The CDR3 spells CATSDLGLPTGELFF. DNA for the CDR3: TGTGCCACCAGCGATCTCGGCCTACCCACCGGGGAGCTGTTTTTT.

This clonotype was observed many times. CDR3 sequence reads: CASSLEASGGREQYF. For the CDR3, the DNA is TGTGCCAGCAGCTTAGAGGCTAGCGGGGGACGCGAGCAGTACTTC. The V gene is TRBV7-9, the J gene TRBJ2-7, with TRBD2 identical over 10 bases. The trim removed 1 base at V and 6 bases at J, leaving 6 bases unmatched. Germline CDR1 is SEHNR and CDR2 is FQNEAQ (reference sequence). CDR3 length: 15 amino acids.

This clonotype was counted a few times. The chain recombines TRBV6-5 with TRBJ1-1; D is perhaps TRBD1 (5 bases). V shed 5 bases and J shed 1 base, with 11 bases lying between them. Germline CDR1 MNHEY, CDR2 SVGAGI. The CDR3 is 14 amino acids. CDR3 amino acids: CASSTGTANTEAFF. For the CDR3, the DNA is TGTGCCAGCAGTACAGGTACCGCGAACACTGAAGCTTTCTTT.

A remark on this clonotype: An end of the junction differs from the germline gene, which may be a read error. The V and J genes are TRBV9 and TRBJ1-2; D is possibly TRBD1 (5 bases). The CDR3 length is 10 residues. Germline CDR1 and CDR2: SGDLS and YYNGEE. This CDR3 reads CASSGRQFDF. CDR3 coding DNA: TGTGCCAGCAGCGGTCGACAGTTCGACTTC.

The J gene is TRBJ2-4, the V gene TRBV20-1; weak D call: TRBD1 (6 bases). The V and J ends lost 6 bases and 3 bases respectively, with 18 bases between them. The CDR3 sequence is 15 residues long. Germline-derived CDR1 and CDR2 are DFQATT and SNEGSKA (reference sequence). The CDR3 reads CSAGRLRGVKNIQYF. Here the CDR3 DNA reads TGCAGTGCCGGCCGACTCAGGGGCGTCAAAAACATTCAGTACTTC.

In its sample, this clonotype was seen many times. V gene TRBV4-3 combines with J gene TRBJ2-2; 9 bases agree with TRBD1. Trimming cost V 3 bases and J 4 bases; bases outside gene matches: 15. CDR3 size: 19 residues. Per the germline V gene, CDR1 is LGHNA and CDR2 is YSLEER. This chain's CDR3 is CASSHLWGPGTGSTGELFF. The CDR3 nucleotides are TGCGCCAGCAGCCACCTATGGGGACCGGGGACAGGGAGCACCGGGGAGCTGTTTTTT.

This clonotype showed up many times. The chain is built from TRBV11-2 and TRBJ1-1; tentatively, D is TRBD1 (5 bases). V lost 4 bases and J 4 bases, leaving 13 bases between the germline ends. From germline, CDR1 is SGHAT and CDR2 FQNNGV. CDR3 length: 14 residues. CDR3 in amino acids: CASSSTRGGTEAFF. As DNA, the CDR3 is TGTGCCAGCAGCTCGACCCGGGGCGGCACTGAAGCTTTCTTT.

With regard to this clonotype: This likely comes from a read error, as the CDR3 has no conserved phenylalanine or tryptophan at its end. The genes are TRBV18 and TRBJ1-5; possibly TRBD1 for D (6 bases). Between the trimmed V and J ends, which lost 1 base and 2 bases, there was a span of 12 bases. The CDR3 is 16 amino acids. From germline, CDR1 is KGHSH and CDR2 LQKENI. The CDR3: CASSPQQGGRNQPQHL. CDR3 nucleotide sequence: TGTGCCAGCTCACCACAACAGGGTGGTCGCAATCAGCCCCAGCATTTG.